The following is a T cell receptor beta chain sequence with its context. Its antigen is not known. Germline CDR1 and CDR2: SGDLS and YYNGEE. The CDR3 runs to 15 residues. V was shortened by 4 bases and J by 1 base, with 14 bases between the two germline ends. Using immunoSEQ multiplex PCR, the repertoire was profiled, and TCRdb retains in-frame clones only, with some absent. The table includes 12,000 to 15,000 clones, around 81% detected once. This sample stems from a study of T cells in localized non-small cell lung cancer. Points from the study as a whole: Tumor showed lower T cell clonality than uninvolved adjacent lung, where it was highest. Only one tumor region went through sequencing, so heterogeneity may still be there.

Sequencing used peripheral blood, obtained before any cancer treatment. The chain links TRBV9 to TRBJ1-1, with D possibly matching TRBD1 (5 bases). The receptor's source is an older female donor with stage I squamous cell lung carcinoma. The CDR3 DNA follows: TGTGCCAGCAGCCCTCGGGGCCAGCCGAACACTGAAGCTTTCTTT. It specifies CASSPRGQPNTEAFF.